Below, 19 T cell receptor beta chains from the same sample are listed, as sequenced in a study of glioma-infiltrating T cells (dated by TCRdb to about 2016). These reads were obtained on an Illumina MiSeq. The iRepertoire nested amplicon-rescue multiplex PCR (arm-PCR) platform was used to amplify TCR alpha and beta CDR3 regions from RNA. Using fastp trimming at Q25 and MiXCR clonotype assembly, TCRdb reanalyzed the public sequencing data and kept in-frame beta chains. Rows merge per CDR3 protein into single entries with the most common DNA and genes. This sample holds around 350,000 distinct CDR3 sequences; roughly 41% were observed only once. About 12% of the sample goes to the ten largest clones. Sample: glioma tissue, nonneoplastic brain tissue, or PBMCs (not recorded which). The receptors were sampled from a human donor with low-grade glioma or glioblastoma, undergoing nonglioma brain surgery, or in good health (not recorded which).

About this clonotype itself: The junction does not match germline at one end; this may be a read error. The V and J genes are TRBV5-1 and TRBJ2-5; no definite D call. The CDR3 is made up of 11 amino acids. Germline CDR1 is SGHRS and CDR2 is YFSETQ. CDR3 nucleotide sequence: TGTGCCAGCAGTTTAGATGAGACCCAGTACTTC. Translating gives CASSLDETQYF.

The J gene is TRBJ1-1, the V gene TRBV12-3 or TRBV12-4, with D possibly TRBD1 on 6 matching bases. The V end lost 7 bases, the J end lost 4 bases, and 13 bases lay between the germline ends. CDR3 length: 13 residues. CDR3 bases: TGTGCCAGCAACCTGGGGGGGGCCACTGAAGCTTTCTTT. It encodes CASNLGGATEAFF.

This CDR3 reads CASSVRTSYEQYF. In nucleotides, the CDR3 is TGTGCCAGCAGTGTTAGGACCTCCTACGAGCAGTACTTC. This chain uses TRBV12-3 or TRBV12-4 with TRBJ2-7; unclear D gene. The CDR3 is 13 amino acids. V lost 5 bases, J lost 0 bases, and 8 bases lay in between.

The rearrangement uses TRBV6-5 and TRBJ2-7; D is ambiguous. Germline CDR1 and CDR2: MNHEY and SVGAGI. The V gene lost 2 bases and the J gene lost 0 bases, with 11 bases spanning the gap. The CDR3 covers 15 residues. This CDR3 reads CASSYGLPVSYEQYF. For the CDR3, the DNA is TGTGCCAGCAGTTACGGTCTACCCGTCTCCTACGAGCAGTACTTC.

This clonotype turned up a few times. Being one base from a much bigger clone, this may be a read error. The rearrangement joins TRBV27 to TRBJ1-1; D ambiguous. Looked up from germline, CDR1 is MNHEY and CDR2 is SMNVEV (reference sequence). The CDR3 consists of 14 residues. CDR3 nucleotides: TGTGCCAGCAGTTTATCGGGGTCGAACACTGAAACTTTCTTT. It translates to CASSLSGSNTETFF.

This clonotype was picked up one time. A single base separates this from a much larger clone, so it may be a read error. This sequence joins TRBV7-9 and TRBJ1-2, with 7 nucleotides matching TRBD1. Germline assignment: CDR1 SEHNR and CDR2 FQNEAQ (reference sequence). The CDR3 consists of 12 residues. Unmatched junction bases numbered 7, after V lost 3 bases and J lost 12 bases. The CDR3 DNA sequence: TGTGCCAGCAGCTTGGACAGGCCCCCCAACACCTTC. It codes for CASSLDRPPNTF.

Of note for this clonotype: The junction does not match germline at one end; this may be a read error. The gene calls are TRBV27 and TRBJ2-1, with 12 nucleotides matching TRBD2. Germline V CDR1 and CDR2: MNHEY, SMNVEV (reference sequence). CDR3 length: 16 residues. CDR3 bases: TGTGCCAGCAGAAACCTAGCGGGAGGGAGTAGCAATGAGCGGTTCTTC. Translated, it gives CASRNLAGGSSNERFF.

This clonotype appeared many times. CDR3 nucleotide sequence: TGTGCCAGCAGCTCTTGGGGGAGGGTCGCTACGCAGTATTTT. This encodes CASSSWGRVATQYF. This chain joins TRBV7-2 and TRBJ2-3; TRBD2 agrees at 7 bases. Germline CDR1 reads SGHTA; CDR2 reads FQGNSA. This CDR3 contains 14 residues. V shed 4 bases, J shed 8 bases, and the junction held 9 bases outside the gene matches.

The J gene is TRBJ1-5, the V gene TRBV19, with D possibly being TRBD1 (6 bases). Trimming stripped 6 bases from V and 7 bases from J, with 13 bases between. Germline-derived CDR1 and CDR2 are LNHDA and SQIVND (reference sequence). The length of the CDR3 is 13 residues. The CDR3 DNA reads as TGTGCCAGTAGAGACAGGATCTGGCAGCCCCAGCATTTT. Encoded protein: CASRDRIWQPQHF.

Comments on this clonotype: Since a much larger clone is just one base distant, this may be a read error. This rearrangement joins TRBV6-6 to TRBJ2-1; 9 nucleotides line up with TRBD2. The CDR3 covers 15 residues. V was clipped by 7 bases and J by 4 bases; unmatched bases: 8. Looked up from germline, CDR1 is MNHNY and CDR2 is SVGAGI (reference sequence). CDR3 region: CASTVLAGPYNEQFF. In DNA, the CDR3 is TGTGCCAGCACCGTTCTAGCGGGACCTTACAATGAGCAGTTCTTC.

This clonotype has a handful of counts. As DNA, the CDR3 is TGTGCCAGCAGCCAGACCCTCCCAGGGCAGTACTTC. It translates to CASSQTLPGQYF. V is TRBV28 and J is TRBJ2-7, with D uncertain. Germline V lookup: CDR1 MDHEN, CDR2 SYDVKM. This CDR3 is built from 12 residues. V lost 6 bases, J lost 9 bases, and 15 bases lay in between.

V and J are TRBV27 and TRBJ2-1; TRBD2 is a possible D gene (7 bases). Trimming shortened V by 10 bases and J by 6 bases, and 28 bases separated the two germline ends. The CDR3 loop spans 17 amino acids. Germline values: CDR1 MNHEY, CDR2 SMNVEV (reference sequence). CDR3 protein: CAIRGGSGTQGRNEQFF. CDR3 DNA: TGTGCCATCAGAGGGGGAAGCGGGACCCAGGGGCGCAATGAGCAGTTCTTC.

The chain uses TRBV4-1 and TRBJ2-1; 12 bases are a match to TRBD2. After removal of 3 bases from V and 5 bases from J, the junction contained 2 bases not matched to a gene. In germline, CDR1 is MGHRA, CDR2 YSYEKL. The CDR3 has 15 residues. CDR3 loop: CASSHGLAGNNEQFF. CDR3 nucleotide sequence: TGCGCCAGCAGCCATGGACTAGCGGGAAACAATGAGCAGTTCTTC.

As for this clonotype: A much larger clonotype is one base distant, so this may be a read error. The chain joins TRBV28 to TRBJ2-2, with 8 bases aligning to TRBD2. After removal of 4 bases from V and 5 bases from J, the junction contained 6 bases not matched to a gene. The CDR3 extends over 15 amino acids. Germline loops: CDR1 MDHEN, CDR2 SYDVKM. CDR3 residues: CASSSGGRRTGELFF. DNA for the CDR3: TGTGCCAGCAGTTCAGGCGGGAGGAGGACCGGGGAGCTGTTTTTT.

Concerning this clonotype: This CDR3 is missing its conserved last phenylalanine or tryptophan, likely due to a read error. This chain joins TRBV20-1 and TRBJ1-2, with D unresolved. Germline values: CDR1 DFQATT, CDR2 SNEGSKA (reference sequence). Trimming pared 3 bases from V and 2 bases from J, leaving 7 bases between. The CDR3 covers 12 residues. CDR3 sequence (DNA): TGCAGTGCTAGGGACGGGAACTATGGCTACACCATC. Translated: CSARDGNYGYTI.

This clonotype has a handful of counts. The V and J genes are TRBV20-1 and TRBJ1-1; TRBD1 matches 9 bases. Germline CDR1 and CDR2: DFQATT and SNEGSKA (reference sequence). Germline trimming cut 8 bases from V and 4 bases from J; bases unmatched to any gene: 5. This CDR3 is 12 amino acids long. The CDR3 coding sequence is TGCAGTATGGACAGGGGTAGCACTGAAGCTTTCTTT. It encodes CSMDRGSTEAFF.

In regard to this clonotype: Being one base from a much bigger clone, this may be a read error. The V and J genes are TRBV28 and TRBJ1-1; D not certain. The CDR3 covers 14 residues. In germline, CDR1 is MDHEN, CDR2 SYDVKM. Between the trimmed V and J ends, which lost 4 bases and 7 bases, there was a span of 16 bases. CDR3 residues: CASSSNTRGNEAFF. The CDR3 DNA is TGTGCCAGCAGTTCGAACACCCGGGGAAATGAAGCTTTCTTT.

This chain uses TRBV5-1 with TRBJ2-3; a possible D gene is TRBD1 (5 bases). This CDR3 has 16 amino acids. The germline gives CDR1 SGHRS, CDR2 YFSETQ. Trimming left V 0 bases short and J 1 base short, with 12 bases between. The CDR3 coding sequence is TGCGCCAGCAGCTTGGCGGTTGTACAGGGCACAGATACGCAGTATTTT. It codes for CASSLAVVQGTDTQYF.

In this sample, this clonotype turned up many times. This chain joins TRBV4-2 and TRBJ1-5; TRBD1 aligns across 7 bases. J lost 1 base, V lost 0 bases, and 9 bases had no gene match. CDR1 LGHNA and CDR2 YNFKEQ come from the germline V gene. The CDR3 length is 18 residues. The CDR3 sequence is CASSQEGYRGVSNQPQHF. For the CDR3, the DNA is TGTGCCAGCAGCCAAGAGGGTTACAGGGGAGTAAGCAATCAGCCCCAGCATTTT.